These 10 T cell receptor beta chains came from one sample sequenced in a study of T cell changes during pregnancy in multiple sclerosis. TCRdb's copy holds only in-frame clones and misses some; the assay was immunoSEQ multiplex PCR. The sample records roughly 64,000 clones, almost 97% being singletons. The sequenced sample was CD8+ T cells from peripheral blood mononuclear cells, obtained after pregnancy. The source of these receptors is a female donor with multiple sclerosis, enrolled in a pregnancy study.

The chain carries TRBV6-5 and TRBJ2-7, with TRBD2 as a possible D gene (5 bases). Germline loops: CDR1 MNHEY, CDR2 SVGAGI. This CDR3 spans 13 amino acids. With 5 bases removed from V and 5 bases from J, the gap between germline ends came to 13 bases. This chain's CDR3 is CASSQTGFNEQYF. CDR3 nucleotide sequence: TGTGCCAGCAGTCAAACGGGGTTTAACGAGCAGTACTTC.

The J gene is TRBJ2-5, the V gene TRBV7-9; D is uncertain. CDR3 size: 11 residues. The V gene's germline CDR1 is SEHNR and CDR2 FQNEAQ (reference sequence). The V and J ends lost 6 bases and 2 bases respectively, with 4 bases between them. This CDR3 reads CASSQQETQYF. The DNA of the CDR3 is TGTGCCAGCAGTCAACAAGAGACCCAGTACTTC.

The chain couples TRBV27 to TRBJ2-4; D not resolved. Germline values: CDR1 MNHEY, CDR2 SMNVEV (reference sequence). Trimming pared 4 bases from V and 0 bases from J, leaving 7 bases between. There are 14 residues in the CDR3. This chain's CDR3 is CASSSSLAKNIQYF. In nucleotides, the CDR3 is TGTGCCAGCAGTTCATCCCTAGCCAAAAACATTCAGTACTTC.

The rearrangement joins TRBV28 to TRBJ1-1; 7 bases align to TRBD1. The V segment lost 7 bases and the J segment 1 base; nucleotides outside the gene matches: 9. The length of the CDR3 is 15 residues. Germline V gene data show CDR1 as MDHEN and CDR2 as SYDVKM. The CDR3 sequence: CASMTNAGGNTEAFF. Here the CDR3 DNA reads TGTGCCAGCATGACAAACGCAGGGGGGAACACTGAAGCTTTCTTT.

The gene calls are TRBV13 and TRBJ1-2; D uncertain. Germline V CDR1 and CDR2: PRHDT, FYEKMQ (reference sequence). CDR3 length equals 15 residues. Trimming cost V 2 bases and J 1 base, with 11 bases left between them. The CDR3 bases are TGTGCCAGCAGCTTATACACAGCAGATAACTATGGCTACACCTTC. Translation: CASSLYTADNYGYTF.

The gene calls are TRBV2 and TRBJ2-7, with 10 bases lining up with TRBD1. Germline CDR1 is SNHLY and CDR2 is FYNNEI. The ends lost 6 bases at V and 4 bases at J; junction bases unmatched: 6. The CDR3 has 14 amino acids. CDR3 residues: CASRSGQGGYEQYF. The CDR3 nucleotides read TGTGCCAGCAGGTCCGGACAGGGGGGTTACGAGCAGTACTTC.

The J gene is TRBJ2-2, the V gene TRBV5-1, with 7 nucleotides matching TRBD2. With 3 bases clipped from V and 8 bases from J, the junction kept 4 bases outside the gene matches. CDR3 length: 13 residues. From germline, CDR1 is SGHRS and CDR2 YFSETQ. Here the CDR3 reads CASSWTRSGELFF. CDR3 DNA sequence: TGCGCCAGCAGCTGGACTAGATCAGGGGAGCTGTTTTTT.

The gene calls are TRBV7-9 and TRBJ2-3; D remains ambiguous. Germline V gives CDR1 SEHNR, CDR2 FQNEAQ (reference sequence). V lost 5 bases, J lost 0 bases, and 3 bases lay in between. The CDR3 spans 12 residues. The CDR3 nucleotides read TGTGCCAGCAGCCAGAGCACAGATACGCAGTATTTT. It translates to CASSQSTDTQYF.

The J gene is TRBJ2-3, the V gene TRBV5-5, with 8 nucleotides matching TRBD2. The CDR3 contains 17 residues. Germline CDR1 SGHKS, CDR2 YYEKEE (reference sequence). V shed 4 bases and J 2 bases; nucleotides not matched to a gene: 12. DNA of the CDR3: TGTGCCAGCAGCATCCCGAAGGCGGGGGGTCTCACAGATACGCAGTATTTT. The encoded protein is CASSIPKAGGLTDTQYF. Combining the CDR3 with reference TRBV5-5 and TRBJ2-3 gives the whole variable domain DAGVTQSPTHLIKTRGQQVTLRCSPISGHKSVSWYQQVLGQGPQFIFQYYEKEERGRGNFPDRFSARQFPNYSSELNVNALLLGDSALYLCASSIPKAGGLTDTQYFGPGTRLTVL.

The chain employs TRBV4-2 and TRBJ2-7; 9 nucleotides match TRBD2. This CDR3 is 15 amino acids long. Germline CDR1 reads LGHNA; CDR2 reads YNFKEQ. The J segment lost 4 bases and the V segment lost 0 bases, leaving 4 bases of the junction unmatched. CDR3 protein: CASSQDSGSGYEQYF. DNA of the CDR3: TGTGCCAGCAGCCAAGATAGCGGGAGTGGTTACGAGCAGTACTTC.